The sequence of this T cell receptor (beta chain) was determined in a study of cytomegalovirus exposure and HLA in healthy donors. PCR used 60 Vbeta primers and 13 Jbeta primers. Only in-frame clones appear in the TCRdb table, and some are missing; sequencing was by immunoSEQ multiplex PCR. Its table records 100,000 to 150,000 clones. This sequence was found in a man under 40 in good health and CMV-seronegative. Material for sequencing was PBMCs.

CDR3 nucleotides: TGTGCCAGCAGTGTGGGCGGGACGGCCTTGAACACTGAAGCTTTCTTT. This translates into CASSVGGTALNTEAFF. V and J are TRBV9 and TRBJ1-1; a possible D gene is TRBD1 (5 bases). CDR3 length: 16 residues. Germline lookup yields CDR1 SGDLS and CDR2 YYNGEE. V lost 5 bases to trimming and J lost 0 bases, with 17 bases between them.